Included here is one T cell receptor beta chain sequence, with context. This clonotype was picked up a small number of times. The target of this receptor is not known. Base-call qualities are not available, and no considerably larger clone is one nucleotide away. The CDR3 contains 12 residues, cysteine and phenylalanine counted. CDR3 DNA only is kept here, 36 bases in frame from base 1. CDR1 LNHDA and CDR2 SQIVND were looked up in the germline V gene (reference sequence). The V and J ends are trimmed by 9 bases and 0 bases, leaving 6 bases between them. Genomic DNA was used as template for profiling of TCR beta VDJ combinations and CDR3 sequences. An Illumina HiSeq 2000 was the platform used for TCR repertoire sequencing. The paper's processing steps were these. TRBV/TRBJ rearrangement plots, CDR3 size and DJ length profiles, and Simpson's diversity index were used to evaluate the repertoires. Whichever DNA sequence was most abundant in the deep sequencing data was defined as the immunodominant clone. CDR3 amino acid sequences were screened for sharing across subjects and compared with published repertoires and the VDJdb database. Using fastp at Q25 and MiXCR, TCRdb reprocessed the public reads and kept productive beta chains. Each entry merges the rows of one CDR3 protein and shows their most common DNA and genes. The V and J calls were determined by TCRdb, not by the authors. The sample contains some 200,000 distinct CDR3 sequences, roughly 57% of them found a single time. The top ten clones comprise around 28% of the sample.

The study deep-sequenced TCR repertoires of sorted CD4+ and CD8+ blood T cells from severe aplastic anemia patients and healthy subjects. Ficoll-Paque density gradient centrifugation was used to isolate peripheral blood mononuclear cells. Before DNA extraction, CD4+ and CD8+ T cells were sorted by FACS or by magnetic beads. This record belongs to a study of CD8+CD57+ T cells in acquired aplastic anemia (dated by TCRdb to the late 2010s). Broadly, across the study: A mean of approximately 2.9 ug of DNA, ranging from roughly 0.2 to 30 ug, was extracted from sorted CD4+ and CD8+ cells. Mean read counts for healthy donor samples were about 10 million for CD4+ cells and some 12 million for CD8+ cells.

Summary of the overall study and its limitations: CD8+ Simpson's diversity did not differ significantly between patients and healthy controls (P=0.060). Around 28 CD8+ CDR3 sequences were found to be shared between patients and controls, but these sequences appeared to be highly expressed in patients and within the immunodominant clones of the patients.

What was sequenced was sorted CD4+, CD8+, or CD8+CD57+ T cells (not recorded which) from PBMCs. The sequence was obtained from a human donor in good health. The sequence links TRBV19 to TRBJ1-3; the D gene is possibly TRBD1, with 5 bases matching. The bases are TGTGCCAGCGGGACCTCTGGAAACACCATATATTTT. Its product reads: CASGTSGNTIYF.